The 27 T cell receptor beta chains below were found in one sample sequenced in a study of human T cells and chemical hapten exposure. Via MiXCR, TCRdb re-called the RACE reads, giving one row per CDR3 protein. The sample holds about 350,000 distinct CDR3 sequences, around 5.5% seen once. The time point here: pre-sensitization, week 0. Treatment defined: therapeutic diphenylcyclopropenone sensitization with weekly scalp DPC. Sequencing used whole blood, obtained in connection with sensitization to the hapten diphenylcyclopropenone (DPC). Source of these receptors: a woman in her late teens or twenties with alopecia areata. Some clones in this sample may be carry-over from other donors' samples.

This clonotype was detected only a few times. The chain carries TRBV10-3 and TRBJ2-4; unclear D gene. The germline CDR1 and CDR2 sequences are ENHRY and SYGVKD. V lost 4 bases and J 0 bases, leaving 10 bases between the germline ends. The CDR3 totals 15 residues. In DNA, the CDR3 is TGTGCCATCAGTGGAGGACGGCTAGCCAAAAACATTCAGTACTTC. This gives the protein CAISGGRLAKNIQYF.

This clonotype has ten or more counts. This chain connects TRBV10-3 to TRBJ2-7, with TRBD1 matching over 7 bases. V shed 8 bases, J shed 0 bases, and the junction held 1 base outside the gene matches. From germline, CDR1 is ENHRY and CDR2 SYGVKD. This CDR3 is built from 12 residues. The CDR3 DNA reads TGTGCCATCCGGGACAGCTCCTACGAGCAGTACTTC. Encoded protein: CAIRDSSYEQYF.

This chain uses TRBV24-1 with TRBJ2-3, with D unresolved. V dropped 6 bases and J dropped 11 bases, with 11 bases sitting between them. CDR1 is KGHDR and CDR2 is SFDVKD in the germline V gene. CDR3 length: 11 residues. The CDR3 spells CATSWGPGQYF. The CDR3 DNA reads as TGTGCCACCAGTTGGGGTCCTGGGCAGTATTTT.

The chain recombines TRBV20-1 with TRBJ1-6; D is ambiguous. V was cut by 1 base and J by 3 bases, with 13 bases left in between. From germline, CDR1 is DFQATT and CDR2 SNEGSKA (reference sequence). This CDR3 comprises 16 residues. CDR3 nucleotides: TGCAGTGCTAGAGCGGGAGGTGTTATCTATAATTCACCCCTCCACTTT. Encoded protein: CSARAGGVIYNSPLHF.

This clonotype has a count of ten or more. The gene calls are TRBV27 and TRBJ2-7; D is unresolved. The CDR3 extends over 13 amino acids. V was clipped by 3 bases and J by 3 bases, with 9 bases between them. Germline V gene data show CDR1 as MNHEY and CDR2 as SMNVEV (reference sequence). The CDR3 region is CASSLKVNYEQYF. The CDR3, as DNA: TGTGCCAGCAGTTTGAAAGTGAACTACGAGCAGTACTTC.

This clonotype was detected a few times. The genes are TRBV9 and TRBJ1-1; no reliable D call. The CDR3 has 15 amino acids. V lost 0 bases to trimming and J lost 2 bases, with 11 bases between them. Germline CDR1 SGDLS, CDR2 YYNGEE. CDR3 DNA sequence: TGTGCCAGCAGCGTAGTTGATCTCCCAAACACTGAAGCTTTCTTT. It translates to CASSVVDLPNTEAFF.

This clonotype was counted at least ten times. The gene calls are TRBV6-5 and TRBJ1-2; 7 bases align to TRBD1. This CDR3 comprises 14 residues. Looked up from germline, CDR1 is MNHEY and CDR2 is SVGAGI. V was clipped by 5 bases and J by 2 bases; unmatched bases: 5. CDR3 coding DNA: TGTGCCAGCAGTAGGGGACAGATGAACTATGGCTACACCTTC. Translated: CASSRGQMNYGYTF.

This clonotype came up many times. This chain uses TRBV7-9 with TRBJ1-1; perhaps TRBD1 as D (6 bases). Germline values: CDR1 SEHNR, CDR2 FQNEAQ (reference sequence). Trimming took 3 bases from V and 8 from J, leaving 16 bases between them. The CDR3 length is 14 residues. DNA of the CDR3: TGTGCCAGCAGCTTGCGGGCAGGGGTTTCCGAAGCTTTCTTT. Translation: CASSLRAGVSEAFF.

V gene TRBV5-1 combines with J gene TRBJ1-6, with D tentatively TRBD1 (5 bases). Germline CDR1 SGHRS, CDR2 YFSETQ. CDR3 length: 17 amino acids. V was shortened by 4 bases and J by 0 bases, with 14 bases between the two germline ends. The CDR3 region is CASSHLTVSSYNSPLHF. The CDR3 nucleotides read TGCGCCAGCAGCCATTTGACAGTGAGCTCCTATAATTCACCCCTCCACTTT.

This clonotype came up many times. This CDR3 is CASSQNQGLHYGYTF. Here the CDR3 DNA reads TGCGCCAGCAGCCAAAATCAGGGACTTCACTATGGCTACACCTTC. The V call is TRBV4-1, the J call TRBJ1-2, with D perhaps TRBD1 (5 bases). Looked up from germline, CDR1 is MGHRA and CDR2 is YSYEKL. The CDR3 has 15 residues. V was trimmed by 2 bases and J by 3 bases, leaving 13 bases between them.

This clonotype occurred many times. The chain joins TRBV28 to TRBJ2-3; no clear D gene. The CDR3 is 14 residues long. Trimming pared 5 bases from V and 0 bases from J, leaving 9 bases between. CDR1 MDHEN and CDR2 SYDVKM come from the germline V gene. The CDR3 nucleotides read TGTGCCAGCAGTCAGCTTTCTAGCACAGATACGCAGTATTTT. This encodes CASSQLSSTDTQYF.

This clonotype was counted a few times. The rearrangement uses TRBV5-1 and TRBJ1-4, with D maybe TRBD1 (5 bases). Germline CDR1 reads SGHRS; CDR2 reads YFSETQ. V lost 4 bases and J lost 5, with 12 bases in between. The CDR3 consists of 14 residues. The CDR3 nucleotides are TGCGCCAGCAGCCCGGGACGGACAAATGAAAAACTGTTTTTT. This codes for CASSPGRTNEKLFF.

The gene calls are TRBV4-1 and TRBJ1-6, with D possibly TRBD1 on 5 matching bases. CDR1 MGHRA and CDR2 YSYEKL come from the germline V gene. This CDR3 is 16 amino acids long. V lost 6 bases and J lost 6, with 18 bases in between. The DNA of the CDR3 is TGCGCCAGCAGGACCAGGGAGGCTCTGGGTAATTCACCCCTCCACTTT. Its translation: CASRTREALGNSPLHF.

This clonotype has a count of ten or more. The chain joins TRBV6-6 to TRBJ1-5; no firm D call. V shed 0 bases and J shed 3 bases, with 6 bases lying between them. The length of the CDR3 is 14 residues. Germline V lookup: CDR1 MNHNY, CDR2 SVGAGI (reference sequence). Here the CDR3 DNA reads TGTGCCAGCAGTTACTCTGGGCCCAATCAGCCCCAGCATTTT. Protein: CASSYSGPNQPQHF.

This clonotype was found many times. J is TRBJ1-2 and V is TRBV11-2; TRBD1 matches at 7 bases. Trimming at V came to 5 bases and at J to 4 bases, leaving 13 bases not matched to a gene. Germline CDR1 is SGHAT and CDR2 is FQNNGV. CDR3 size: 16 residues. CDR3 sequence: CASSTDGQAPLYGYTF. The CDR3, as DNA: TGTGCCAGCAGCACAGATGGACAGGCGCCACTCTATGGCTACACCTTC.

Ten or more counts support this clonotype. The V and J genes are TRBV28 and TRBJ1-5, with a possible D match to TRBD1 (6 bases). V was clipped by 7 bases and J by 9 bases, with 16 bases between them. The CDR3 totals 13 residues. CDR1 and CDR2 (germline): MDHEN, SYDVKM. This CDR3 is CASMNGGGRPQHF. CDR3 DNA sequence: TGTGCCAGCATGAACGGGGGCGGCCGGCCCCAGCATTTT.

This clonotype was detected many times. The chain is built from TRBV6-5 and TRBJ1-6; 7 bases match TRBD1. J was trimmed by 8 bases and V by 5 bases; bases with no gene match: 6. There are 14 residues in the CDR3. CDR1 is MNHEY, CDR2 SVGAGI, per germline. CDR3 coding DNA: TGTGCCAGCAGTCTGACAGGGTTGCATTCACCCCTCCACTTT. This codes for CASSLTGLHSPLHF.

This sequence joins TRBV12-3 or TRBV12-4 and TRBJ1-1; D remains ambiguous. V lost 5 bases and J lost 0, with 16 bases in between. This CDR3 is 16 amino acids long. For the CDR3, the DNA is TGTGCCAGCAGTCAGCCTCAGACATCGATGAACACTGAAGCTTTCTTT. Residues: CASSQPQTSMNTEAFF.

For the CDR3, the DNA is TGCGCCAGCAGCCCGGACAGGGGTAGCTCCTATAATTCACCCCTCCACTTT. It is translated as CASSPDRGSSYNSPLHF. V is TRBV4-3 and J is TRBJ1-6, with 9 bases lining up with TRBD1. This CDR3 contains 17 residues. Germline trimming cut 4 bases from V and 0 bases from J; bases unmatched to any gene: 4. Germline values: CDR1 LGHNA, CDR2 YSLEER.

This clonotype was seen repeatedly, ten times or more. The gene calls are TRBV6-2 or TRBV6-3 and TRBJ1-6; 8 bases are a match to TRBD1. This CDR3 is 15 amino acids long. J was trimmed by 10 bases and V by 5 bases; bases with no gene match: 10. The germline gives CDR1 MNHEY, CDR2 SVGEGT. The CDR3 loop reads CASSPGGYQGSPLHF. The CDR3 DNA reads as TGTGCCAGCAGTCCAGGGGGCTATCAGGGCTCACCCCTCCACTTT.

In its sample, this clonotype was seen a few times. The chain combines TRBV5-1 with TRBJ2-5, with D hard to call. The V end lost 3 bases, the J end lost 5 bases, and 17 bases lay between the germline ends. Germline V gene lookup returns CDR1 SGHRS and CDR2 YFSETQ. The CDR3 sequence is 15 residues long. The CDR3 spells CASSSDGRRVETQYF. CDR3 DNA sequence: TGCGCCAGCAGCTCTGACGGGCGAAGGGTGGAGACCCAGTACTTC.

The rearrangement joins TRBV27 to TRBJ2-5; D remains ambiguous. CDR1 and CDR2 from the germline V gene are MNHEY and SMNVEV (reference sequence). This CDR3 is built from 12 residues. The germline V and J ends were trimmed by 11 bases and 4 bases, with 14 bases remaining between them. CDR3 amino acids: CAAYRVAETQYF. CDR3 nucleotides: TGTGCCGCCTATAGGGTTGCAGAGACCCAGTACTTC.

The CDR3 DNA sequence: TGTGCCAGCGGTGGTGGGCTAGCCAAAAACATTCAGTACTTC. Translation gives CASGGGLAKNIQYF. The chain employs TRBV28 and TRBJ2-4; D unresolved. Trimming cost V 8 bases and J 0 bases, with 11 bases left between them. Germline CDR1 is MDHEN and CDR2 is SYDVKM. This CDR3 comprises 14 residues.

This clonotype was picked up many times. CDR3 bases: TGTGCCAGCAGCATCGGACAGGGAAGCAATCAGCCCCAGCATTTT. It translates to CASSIGQGSNQPQHF. The V call is TRBV7-2, the J call TRBJ1-5; 8 bases are a match to TRBD1. CDR1 and CDR2 from the germline V gene are SGHTA and FQGNSA. CDR3 size: 15 residues. V trimming: 5 bases; J trimming: 1 base; junction bases outside the gene matches: 4.

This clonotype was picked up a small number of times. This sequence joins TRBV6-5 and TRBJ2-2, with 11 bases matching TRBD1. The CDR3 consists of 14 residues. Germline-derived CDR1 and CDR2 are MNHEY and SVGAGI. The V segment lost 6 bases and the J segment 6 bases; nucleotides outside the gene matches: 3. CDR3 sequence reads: CASRDRGRSGELFF. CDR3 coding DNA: TGTGCCAGCAGGGACAGGGGGCGATCCGGGGAGCTGTTTTTT.

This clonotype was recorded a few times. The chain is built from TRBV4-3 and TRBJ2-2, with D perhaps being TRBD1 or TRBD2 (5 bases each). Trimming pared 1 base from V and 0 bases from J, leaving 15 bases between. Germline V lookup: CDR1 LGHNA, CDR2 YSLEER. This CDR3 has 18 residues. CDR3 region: CASSQVGTDLPNTGELFF. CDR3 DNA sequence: TGCGCCAGCAGCCAAGTAGGGACGGATCTTCCGAACACCGGGGAGCTGTTTTTT.

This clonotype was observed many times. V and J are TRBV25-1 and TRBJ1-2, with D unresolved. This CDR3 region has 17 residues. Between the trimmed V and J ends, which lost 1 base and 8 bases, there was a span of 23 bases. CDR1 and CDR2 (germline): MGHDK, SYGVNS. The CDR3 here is CASSESPLGRSFGGYTF. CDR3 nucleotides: TGTGCCAGCAGTGAATCCCCACTCGGACGGTCCTTCGGGGGCTACACCTTC.